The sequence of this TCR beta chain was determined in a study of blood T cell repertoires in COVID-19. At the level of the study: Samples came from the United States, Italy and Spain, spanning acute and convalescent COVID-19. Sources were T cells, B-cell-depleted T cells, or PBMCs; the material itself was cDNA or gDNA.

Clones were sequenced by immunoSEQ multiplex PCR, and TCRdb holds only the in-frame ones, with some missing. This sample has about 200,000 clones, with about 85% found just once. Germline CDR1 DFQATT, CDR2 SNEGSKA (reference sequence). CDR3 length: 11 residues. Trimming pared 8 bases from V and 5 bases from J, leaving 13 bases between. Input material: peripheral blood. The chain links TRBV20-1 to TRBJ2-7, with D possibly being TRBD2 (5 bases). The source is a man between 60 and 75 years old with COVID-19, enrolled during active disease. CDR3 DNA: TGCAGTCCGGGGTCGGGCCACGAGCAGTACTTC. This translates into CSPGSGHEQYF.